The table lists the clone carrying this TCR beta chain with many counts. Its antigen remains unknown. TCRdb fed the reads into MiXCR, producing one record per CDR3 protein. The sample lists around 280,000 distinct CDR3 sequences, about 8.8% seen once, with over 2.5% in the top ten. These data belong to a study of T cell repertoires in cytomegalovirus infection. Study as a whole: A matching HLA type, together with CMV infection, was signaled by public TCR beta signatures.

Regarding the study as a whole: CMV carriers having the relevant HLA were flagged by cumulative public TCR beta family frequency. In two of eight donors, the top clonotype was HLA-C-restricted CMV-specific.

What was sequenced was PBMCs. The receptor was derived from a human donor in good health (CMV status not recorded). Some clones in this sample may be carry-over from other donors' samples.

In DNA, the CDR3 is TGTGCCACCTTACAGGGTATTGACTATGGCTACACCTTC. Its translation: CATLQGIDYGYTF. The chain recombines TRBV28 with TRBJ1-2; the D gene is possibly TRBD1 (6 bases). The CDR3 has 13 residues. Germline assignment: CDR1 MDHEN and CDR2 SYDVKM. The ends were cut back, 10 bases at V and 3 bases at J, with 15 bases in the middle.